This T cell receptor (beta chain) was captured in a study of shared clonotypes between healthy human individuals. Healthy HIV-negative adults with no recent acute infections or vaccinations were recruited as donors. Adults of Caucasian background living in Nashville, Tennessee made up all donors. This clone was recorded many times. The sample carries other DNA sequences with the same CDR3. CDR1 is ENHRY, CDR2 SYGVKD, per germline. Deletions cut 4 bases from V and 11 bases from J, with 14 bases between. This CDR3 has 12 amino acids. TCRdb's table, derived via immunoSEQ multiplex PCR, lists solely in-frame clones and lacks some. The table has some 500,000 clones, 60% to 80% seen once.

The source is a woman aged 40-49 years in good health. Some clones in this sample may be carry-over from other donors' samples. The sample comprised PBMCs. The gene calls are TRBV10-3 and TRBJ1-1; TRBD1 might be the D (5 bases). CDR3 DNA: TGTGCCATCAGTGGACCCGGGACTGCCGCTTTCTTT. Translating gives CAISGPGTAAFF.